Listed here are 11 T cell receptor beta chains from one sample, sequenced in a study of shared clonotypes between healthy human individuals (dated by TCRdb to about 2020). For the CD8 naive samples, CD45RO-negative cells were positively selected for CCR7, yielding a CD45RA+CCR7+ population from which TemRA cells were excluded. The receptor library was made with the immunoSEQ multiplex PCR assay. The table comes from immuneACCESS by way of TCRdb, which keeps in-frame sequences with V and J called. Part of the clones is missing from these tables; in studies checked, under half for an unresolved V gene and the rest for unknown reasons. The sample includes hundreds of thousands of clones, with 90% to 95% observed a single time. The ten top clones hold 0.11% of the sample. Sequencing used naive CD8+ T cells sorted from blood. Sample cell subset or site, as interpreted from the label and publication: CD45RA+CCR7+. Receptors were obtained from a young woman in good health.

The CDR3, as DNA: TGTGCCAGCAGCTTGGCAGACTATGGCTACACCTTC. Translating it yields CASSLADYGYTF. The gene calls are TRBV4-2 and TRBJ1-2, with D hard to call. This CDR3 has 12 amino acids. CDR1 and CDR2 (germline): LGHNA, YNFKEQ. V gave up 5 bases and J gave up 3 bases, with 7 bases separating them.

The genes are TRBV29-1 and TRBJ2-7, with 11 bases matching TRBD1. The length of the CDR3 is 14 residues. V was pared by 5 bases and J by 5 bases, with 8 bases of the junction left unmatched. The germline CDR1 and CDR2 sequences are SQVTM and ANQGSEA. The CDR3 region is CSVLGDRGFNEQYF. Here the CDR3 DNA reads TGCAGCGTTCTGGGGGACAGGGGGTTCAACGAGCAGTACTTC.

The J gene is TRBJ1-5, the V gene TRBV5-8, with D unresolved. CDR3 length: 14 residues. Trimming shortened V by 1 base and J by 0 bases, and 5 bases separated the two germline ends. Germline V lookup: CDR1 SGHTS, CDR2 YDEGEE. The CDR3 reads CASSLLNSNQPQHF. The CDR3 nucleotides read TGTGCCAGCAGCTTGCTTAATAGCAATCAGCCCCAGCATTTT.

The V gene is TRBV18, the J gene TRBJ1-3, with 7 bases fitting TRBD1. Germline CDR1 is KGHSH and CDR2 is LQKENI. V shed 3 bases and J 0 bases; nucleotides not matched to a gene: 5. This CDR3 has 16 residues. The CDR3: CASSPRTGGSGNTIYF. In nucleotides, the CDR3 is TGTGCCAGCTCACCCAGGACAGGAGGCTCTGGAAACACCATATATTTT.

The CDR3 region is CASSLGAGRGNQPQHF. The CDR3 DNA reads TGTGCCAGCAGCTTAGGCGCCGGCAGGGGGAATCAGCCCCAGCATTTT. V and J are TRBV13 and TRBJ1-5; 7 nucleotides line up with TRBD1. The CDR3 contains 16 residues. Germline V CDR1 and CDR2: PRHDT, FYEKMQ (reference sequence). Unmatched junction bases numbered 6, after V lost 0 bases and J lost 4 bases.

Here the CDR3 DNA reads TGTGCCAGCAGTGAAGCTGCAAATACCTACGAGCAGTACTTC. Protein product: CASSEAANTYEQYF. The genes are TRBV6-1 and TRBJ2-7, with no clear D. Trimming took off 0 bases at V and 2 bases at J, with 8 bases between the two ends. Germline loops: CDR1 MNHNS, CDR2 SASEGT. The CDR3 consists of 14 residues.

The DNA of the CDR3 is TGTGCCAGTAAATCCGGAGGGGGCTCCTACGAGCAGTACTTC. It is translated as CASKSGGGSYEQYF. This chain links TRBV19 with TRBJ2-7; D may correspond to TRBD1 or TRBD2 (6 bases each). Germline values: CDR1 LNHDA, CDR2 SQIVND (reference sequence). The CDR3 length is 14 residues. Deletions cut 7 bases from V and 0 bases from J, with 13 bases between.

This rearrangement joins TRBV6-1 to TRBJ2-7; 10 bases fit TRBD2. The CDR3 sequence is 15 residues long. CDR1 and CDR2 from the germline V gene are MNHNS and SASEGT. V was clipped by 5 bases and J by 1 base; unmatched bases: 5. CDR3: CASSQREGGSYEQYF. The CDR3 DNA reads TGTGCCAGCAGTCAGCGGGAGGGGGGATCCTACGAGCAGTACTTC.

In the case of this clone: At the DNA level, this CDR3 is encoded by other sequences in the same sample as well. V and J are TRBV28 and TRBJ2-3, with D unresolved. Between the trimmed V and J ends, which lost 3 bases and 3 bases, there was a span of 1 base. The CDR3 has 11 amino acids. Germline CDR1 MDHEN, CDR2 SYDVKM. CDR3 residues: CASSLTDTQYF. The CDR3 DNA sequence: TGTGCCAGCAGTTTGACAGATACGCAGTATTTT.

V and J are TRBV2 and TRBJ1-5; D is possibly TRBD1 (6 bases). Between the trimmed V and J ends, which lost 6 bases and 4 bases, there was a span of 22 bases. The germline CDR1 and CDR2 sequences are SNHLY and FYNNEI. This CDR3 is built from 17 residues. CDR3: CASRTSLLDRLNQPQHF. Written as DNA, the CDR3 is TGTGCCAGCAGGACCTCGCTATTAGACAGGTTAAATCAGCCCCAGCATTTT.

The rearrangement links TRBV4-1 to TRBJ1-2; no clear D. This CDR3 comprises 13 residues. The ends were cut back, 0 bases at V and 2 bases at J, with 4 bases in the middle. CDR1 is MGHRA and CDR2 is YSYEKL in the germline V gene. CDR3 in amino acids: CASSQDRNYGYTF. In DNA, the CDR3 is TGCGCCAGCAGCCAAGACAGAAACTATGGCTACACCTTC.